Following are 10 T cell receptor beta chains from one sample sequenced in a study of tissue T cells after allogeneic stem cell transplantation. Sequencing used immunoSEQ multiplex PCR; TCRdb keeps in-frame clones, though not all of them. The sample lists 2,500 to 3,000 clones; approximately 48% were seen once. The sample's time point: mouse harvest day 7 after allogeneic transplant. Tail vein injection delivered 10^7 T-cell-depleted bone marrow cells and 10^6 splenic CD5+ T cells. The sample was spleen. The origin of the receptors is a female BALB/c mouse given C57BL/6 T cells with graft-versus-host disease after an allogeneic hematopoietic cell transplant.

A note on this clone: Genes here carry mouse names. The read is 1 residue too short to cover the CDR3 end, so that end is filled in from the germline J gene. This chain links TRBV31 with TRBJ2-3; 11 bases fit TRBD2. The V and J ends lost 0 bases and 5 bases, in that order; junction bases with no gene match: 1. From germline, CDR1 is GKSSPN and CDR2 SITVG. The CDR3 consists of 14 residues. The sequenced part of the CDR3 DNA is TGTGCCTGGAGTCTGGGGACTGGGGGAGAAACGCTGTAT. It encodes CAWSLGTGGETLY. The full CDR3 protein reads CAWSLGTGGETLYF.

Concerning this clone itself: Gene names denote mouse genes. The missing CDR3 end, 1 residue past where the read stops, is filled in from the germline J gene. The gene calls are TRBV24 and TRBJ2-4, with 9 nucleotides matching TRBD2. J was trimmed by 0 bases and V by 0 bases; bases with no gene match: 4. Germline assignment: CDR1 KGHTA and CDR2 FRNEEI. The CDR3 runs 17 residues. The CDR3 bases that were read are TGTGCCAGCAGTCTGTATAACTGGGGGGCTAGTCAAAACACCTTGTAC. Its protein product is CASSLYNWGASQNTLY. The whole CDR3 sequence reads CASSLYNWGASQNTLYF.

In regard to this clone: Each gene name is a mouse one. The read ends 1 residue early relative to the CDR3; the germline J gene fills the gap. The gene calls are TRBV13-3 and TRBJ2-5, with 9 bases lining up with TRBD1. With V trimmed by 3 bases and J by 4 bases, 3 bases remained unmatched. The CDR3 spans 14 residues. The germline gives CDR1 NNHDY, CDR2 SYVADS. CDR3 loop: CASSGGDREDTQYF. The sequenced part of the CDR3 DNA is TGTGCCAGCAGTGGAGGGGACAGGGAAGACACCCAGTAC.

As regards this clone: The gene names here belong to mouse. The sequence runs out 1 residue before the end of the CDR3; the remainder is reconstructed from the germline J gene. This chain links TRBV16 with TRBJ2-3; 10 positions match TRBD2. CDR3 size: 15 residues. Germline CDR1 SGHSA, CDR2 FRNQAP. V lost 3 bases to trimming and J lost 4 bases; unmatched junction nucleotides: 4. The CDR3 loop is CASSLGDWGPETLYF. CDR3 DNA, as far as it was read: TGTGCAAGCAGCTTGGGGGACTGGGGACCAGAAACGCTGTAT.

With regard to this clone: The junction departs from the called germline gene at one end, perhaps through a read error. The gene symbols are mouse symbols. Read coverage stops 1 residue before the CDR3 terminus; the germline J gene supplies the remainder. The chain carries TRBV13-1 and TRBJ1-3; 9 nucleotides agree with TRBD1. This CDR3 comprises 14 residues. The germline gives CDR1 NSHNY, CDR2 SYGAGN. The CDR3: CASGDPGQGDTLYF. The part of the CDR3 DNA that was read is TGTGCCAGCGGTGATCCGGGACAGGGTGACACGCTCTAT.

In the case of this clone: The genes and germline here are from mouse. The read gets to within 1 residue of the CDR3 end, and the germline J gene fills in the rest. The rearrangement joins TRBV1 to TRBJ1-4; 12 bases are a match to TRBD1. This CDR3 contains 18 residues. V shed 0 bases and J 6 bases; nucleotides not matched to a gene: 8. CDR1 and CDR2 from the germline V gene are NSQYPW and LRSPGD (reference sequence). The CDR3 DNA, read in part, is TGCACCTGCAGTGCAGACCCTGGGACAGGGGGCTGGGACGAAAGATTATTT. It translates to CTCSADPGTGGWDERLF. The whole CDR3 protein reads CTCSADPGTGGWDERLFF.

On this clone itself: These gene names are mouse names. The observed sequence ends 1 residue before the CDR3 terminus, with the missing tail filled in from the germline J gene. The V and J genes are TRBV1 and TRBJ2-4, with TRBD2 identical over 10 bases. This CDR3 has 15 amino acids. The V and J ends lost 0 bases and 9 bases, in that order; junction bases with no gene match: 6. Germline V gives CDR1 NSQYPW, CDR2 LRSPGD (reference sequence). CDR3 amino acids: CTCSADTWGGATLYF. The sequenced CDR3 bases are TGCACCTGCAGTGCAGATACCTGGGGGGGCGCGACCTTGTAC.

This clone was counted only a few times. Gene labels here are mouse ones. The CDR3 extends 1 residue past the end of the read, so its final part is completed from the germline J gene. This sequence joins TRBV24 and TRBJ1-5; D ambiguous. Trimming left V 1 base short and J 7 bases short, with 8 bases between. This CDR3 has 13 residues. The V gene's germline CDR1 is KGHTA and CDR2 FRNEEI. The part of the CDR3 DNA that was read is TGTGCCAGCAGTCTGTGGGTGGGGCAGGCTCCGCTT. This encodes CASSLWVGQAPL. The full CDR3 reads CASSLWVGQAPLF.

The table lists this clone with a few counts. Mouse names are used for the genes. The DNA ends 1 residue before the CDR3 does, and the rest of the CDR3 is filled in from the germline J gene. This chain joins TRBV13-1 and TRBJ2-7; 11 bases agree with TRBD1. Germline loops: CDR1 NSHNY, CDR2 SYGAGN. The CDR3 contains 15 residues. The J segment lost 3 bases and the V segment lost 3 bases, leaving 5 bases of the junction unmatched. The covered CDR3 bases are TGTGCCAGCAGTGCCCCGGGACAGGGGGTCTATGAACAGTAC. It encodes CASSAPGQGVYEQY. The whole CDR3 reads CASSAPGQGVYEQYF.

By frequency in the sample, this clone is medium-sized (0.01 to 0.1%). Genes here carry mouse names. The sequenced fragment ends 1 residue before the CDR3 boundary, so the rest is inferred from the germline J gene. The V and J genes are TRBV5 and TRBJ2-7; possible D gene TRBD1, 6 bases. This CDR3 has 13 residues. V lost 4 bases and J 4 bases, leaving 11 bases between the germline ends. Germline V lookup: CDR1 LGHNA, CDR2 YNLKQL (reference sequence). The sequenced part of the CDR3 DNA is TGTGCCAGCAGCCTCAGAGGGGGTTATGAACAGTAC. Translation: CASSLRGGYEQY. The full-length CDR3 reads as CASSLRGGYEQYF.